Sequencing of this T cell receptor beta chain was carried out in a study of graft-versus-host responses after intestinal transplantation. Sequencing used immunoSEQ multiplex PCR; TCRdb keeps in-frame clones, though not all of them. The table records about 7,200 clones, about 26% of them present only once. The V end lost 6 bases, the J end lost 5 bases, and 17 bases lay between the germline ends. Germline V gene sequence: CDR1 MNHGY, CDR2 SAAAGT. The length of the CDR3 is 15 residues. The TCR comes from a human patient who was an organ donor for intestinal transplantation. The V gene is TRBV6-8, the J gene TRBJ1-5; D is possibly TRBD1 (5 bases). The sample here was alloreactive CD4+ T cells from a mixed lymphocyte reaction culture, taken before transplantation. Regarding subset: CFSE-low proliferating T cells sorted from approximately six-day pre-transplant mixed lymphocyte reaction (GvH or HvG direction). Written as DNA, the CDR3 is TGTGCCAGCAGAAGCCATGGGGCAGGTGATCAGCCCCAGCATTTT. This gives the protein CASRSHGAGDQPQHF.